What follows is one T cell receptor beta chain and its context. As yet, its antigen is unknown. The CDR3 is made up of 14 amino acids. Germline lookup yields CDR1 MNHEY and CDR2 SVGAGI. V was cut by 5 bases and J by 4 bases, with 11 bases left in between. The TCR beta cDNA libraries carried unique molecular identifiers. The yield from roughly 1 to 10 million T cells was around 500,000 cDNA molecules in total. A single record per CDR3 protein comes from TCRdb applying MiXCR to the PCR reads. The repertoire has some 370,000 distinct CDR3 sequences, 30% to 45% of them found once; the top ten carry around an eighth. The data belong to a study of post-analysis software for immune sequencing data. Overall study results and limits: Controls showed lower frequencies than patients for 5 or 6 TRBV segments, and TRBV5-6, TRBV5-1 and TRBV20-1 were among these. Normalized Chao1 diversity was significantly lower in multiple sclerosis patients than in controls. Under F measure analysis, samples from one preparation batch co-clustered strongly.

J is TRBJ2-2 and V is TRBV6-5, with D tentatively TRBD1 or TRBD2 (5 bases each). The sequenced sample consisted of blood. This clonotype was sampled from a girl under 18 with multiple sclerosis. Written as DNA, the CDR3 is TGTGCCAGCAGTCGGGACCTCGGCACCGGGGAGCTGTTTTTT. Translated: CASSRDLGTGELFF.